These 9 T cell receptor beta chains share one sample of origin, sequenced in a study of cytomegalovirus exposure and HLA in healthy donors. The primer mix had 60 Vbeta and 13 Jbeta primers. The data were produced by immunoSEQ multiplex PCR, yet TCRdb's version contains in-frame clones alone and is incomplete. The table lists 77,000 or so clones, around 80% of them singletons. The sample consisted of PBMCs. The source of these receptors is a man in his 70s in good health and CMV-seropositive.

The chain carries TRBV19 and TRBJ2-1; unclear D gene. The CDR3 extends over 14 amino acids. The germline V and J ends were trimmed by 10 bases and 0 bases, with 13 bases remaining between them. CDR1 is LNHDA, CDR2 SQIVND, per germline (reference sequence). In DNA form, the CDR3 reads TGTGCCACCGCCCCAACGAGCTCCTACAATGAGCAGTTCTTC. Translating it yields CATAPTSSYNEQFF. Supplemented by reference TRBV19 and TRBJ2-1, the full variable domain reads DGGITQSPKYLFRKEGQNVTLSCEQNLNHDAMYWYRQDPGQGLRLIYYSQIVNDFQKGDIAEGYSVSREKKESFPLTVTSAQKNPTAFYLCATAPTSSYNEQFFGPGTRLTVL.

The chain recombines TRBV6-1 with TRBJ2-7; 7 bases fit TRBD1. Germline loops: CDR1 MNHNS, CDR2 SASEGT. V gave up 4 bases and J gave up 1 base; unmatched junction bases: 4. The CDR3 extends over 14 amino acids. CDR3 in amino acids: CASSVYRGSYEQYF. The CDR3 DNA follows: TGTGCCAGCAGTGTATACAGGGGATCCTACGAGCAGTACTTC.

V usage is TRBV29-1 and J usage is TRBJ1-4; no clear D gene. The germline CDR1 and CDR2 sequences are SQVTM and ANQGSEA. This CDR3 spans 11 amino acids. With 7 bases removed from V and 8 bases from J, the gap between germline ends came to 11 bases. The CDR3 nucleotides read TGCAGCGGCCGAACGGAGGAAAAACTGTTTTTT. The encoded protein is CSGRTEEKLFF. The entire variable domain, with the rest obtained from reference TRBV29-1 and TRBJ1-4, is as follows: SAVISQKPSRDICQRGTSLTIQCQVDSQVTMMFWYRQQPGQSLTLIATANQGSEATYESGFVIDKFPISRPNLTFSTLTVSNMSPEDSSIYLCSGRTEEKLFFGSGTQLSVL.

V gene TRBV6-1 combines with J gene TRBJ1-2; D is uncertain. V gave up 2 bases and J gave up 6 bases, with 10 bases separating them. Germline CDR1 MNHNS, CDR2 SASEGT. The CDR3 consists of 13 residues. The CDR3 DNA follows: TGTGCCAGCAGTGAAAGCGGGGAGGATGGCTACACCTTC. Translation gives CASSESGEDGYTF.

J is TRBJ2-5 and V is TRBV18; D is unresolved. Germline CDR1 is KGHSH and CDR2 is LQKENI. V lost 3 bases, J lost 3 bases, and 17 bases lay in between. CDR3 length equals 16 residues. As DNA, the CDR3 is TGTGCCAGCTCACCGAGGCAGAAGTTTGAGAAAGAGACCCAGTACTTC. Its translation is CASSPRQKFEKETQYF.

This chain joins TRBV25-1 and TRBJ2-7; TRBD2 is a possible D gene (5 bases). V gave up 2 bases and J gave up 6 bases, with 14 bases separating them. Germline CDR1 reads MGHDK; CDR2 reads SYGVNS. The CDR3 spans 14 residues. The CDR3 loop reads CASSEMVSAREQYF. For the CDR3, the DNA is TGTGCCAGCAGTGAAATGGTTAGCGCCCGCGAGCAGTACTTC.

This chain uses TRBV5-1 with TRBJ2-2; 7 bases align to TRBD1. This CDR3 comprises 16 residues. The V gene end was trimmed by 1 base and the J gene end by 0 bases; junction bases not matched to a gene: 3. In germline, CDR1 is SGHRS, CDR2 YFSETQ. This CDR3 is CASSLSGTANTGELFF. The CDR3 DNA reads as TGCGCCAGCAGCTTGAGTGGGACAGCGAACACCGGGGAGCTGTTTTTT.

A few counts support this clone. CDR3 coding DNA: TGTGCCAGTAGTATCTCCAGGGCCACTGAAGCTTTCTTT. It is translated as CASSISRATEAFF. This chain joins TRBV19 and TRBJ1-1; D is perhaps TRBD1 (5 bases). CDR1 LNHDA and CDR2 SQIVND come from the germline V gene (reference sequence). CDR3 length: 13 amino acids. Trimming took 3 bases from V and 4 from J, leaving 9 bases between them.

This chain joins TRBV10-2 and TRBJ2-2, with 9 bases identical to TRBD2. The CDR3 covers 16 residues. Germline V gene sequence: CDR1 WSHSY, CDR2 SAAADI. Trimming at V came to 6 bases and at J to 4 bases, leaving 9 bases not matched to a gene. The CDR3 DNA reads as TGCGCCAGCAGGCCCGCCGGACTAGCGAGCACCGGGGAGCTGTTTTTT. Amino acids: CASRPAGLASTGELFF.